This T cell receptor beta chain was recorded in a study of T cell changes during pregnancy in multiple sclerosis. Germline CDR1 is LGHNA and CDR2 is YSLEER. V was cut by 5 bases and J by 2 bases, with 14 bases left in between. This CDR3 spans 15 amino acids. Produced via immunoSEQ multiplex PCR; TCRdb's table is partial and in-frame only. The sample gives tens of thousands of clones, 75% to 90% of which show up once; over 7.5% is in the top ten. The genes are TRBV4-3 and TRBJ2-3; perhaps TRBD1 as D (6 bases). The source of this sequence is a female donor in good health, enrolled as a control in a pregnancy study. Source: peripheral blood, taken after pregnancy. The CDR3 loop is CASSSATGPTDTQYF. The DNA of the CDR3 is TGCGCCAGCAGCTCTGCCACAGGGCCCACAGATACGCAGTATTTT.